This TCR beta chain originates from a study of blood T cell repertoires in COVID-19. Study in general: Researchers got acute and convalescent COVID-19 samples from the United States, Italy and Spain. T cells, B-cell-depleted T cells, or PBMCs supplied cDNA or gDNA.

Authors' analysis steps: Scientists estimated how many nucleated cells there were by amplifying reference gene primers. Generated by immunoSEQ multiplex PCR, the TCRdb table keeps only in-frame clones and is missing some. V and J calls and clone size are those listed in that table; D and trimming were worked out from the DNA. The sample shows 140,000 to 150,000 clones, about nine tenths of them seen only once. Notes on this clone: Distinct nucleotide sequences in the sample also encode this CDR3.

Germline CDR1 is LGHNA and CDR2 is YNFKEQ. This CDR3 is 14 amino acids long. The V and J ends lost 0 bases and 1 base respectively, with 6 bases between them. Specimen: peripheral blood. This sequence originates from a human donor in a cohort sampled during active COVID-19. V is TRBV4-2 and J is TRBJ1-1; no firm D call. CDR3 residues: CASSQDRGNTEAFF. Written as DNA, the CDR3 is TGTGCCAGCAGCCAAGATAGAGGGAACACTGAAGCTTTCTTT.